This T cell receptor (beta chain) was identified during a study of blood T cell repertoires in COVID-19. Study details: From the United States, Italy and Spain came samples of acute and convalescent COVID-19.

Repertoires were generated with immunoSEQ multiplex PCR, while TCRdb's copy carries only in-frame clones and drops some. Among around 450,000 clones listed, 87% were seen once. Sequenced sample: PBMCs or T cells enriched from blood (not recorded which). The clonotype comes from a woman aged 18-29 years who had recovered from COVID-19.

In DNA form, the CDR3 reads TGTGCCAGCAGTGAAGAAGGGGGCAGCAATCAGCCCCAGCATTTT. Translated, it gives CASSEEGGSNQPQHF. The chain recombines TRBV2 with TRBJ1-5; TRBD1 matches 7 bases. Germline V gene lookup returns CDR1 SNHLY and CDR2 FYNNEI. This CDR3 contains 15 residues. The trim removed 1 base at V and 1 base at J, leaving 1 base unmatched. Combining the CDR3 with reference TRBV2 and TRBJ1-5 gives the whole variable domain EPEVTQTPSHQVTQMGQEVILRCVPISNHLYFYWYRQILGQKVEFLVSFYNNEISEKSEIFDDQFSVERPDGSNFTLKIRSTKLEDSAMYFCASSEEGGSNQPQHFGDGTRLSIL.